What follows is one TCR beta chain and its context. The source of the sample is a study of T cell changes during pregnancy in multiple sclerosis. Assay: immunoSEQ multiplex PCR; the TCRdb copy retains only in-frame clones and omits some. The table records about 76,000 clones, less than 95% of them present only once. The source material was peripheral blood, sampled in the third trimester of pregnancy. The sequence was collected from a female donor with multiple sclerosis, enrolled in a pregnancy study.

The CDR3 here is CASSPPSGGLDIQYF. In nucleotides, the CDR3 is TGTGCCAGCTCACCACCTTCTGGGGGGTTGGACATTCAGTACTTC. This chain joins TRBV18 and TRBJ2-4, with D possibly matching TRBD2 (6 bases). The ends were cut back, 0 bases at V and 8 bases at J, with 14 bases in the middle. The CDR3 contains 15 residues. Germline CDR1 KGHSH, CDR2 LQKENI.